The 11 T cell receptor beta chains given below trace back to one sample, sequenced in a study of T cell responses to AZD1222 COVID-19 vaccine. The table came from immunoSEQ multiplex PCR; TCRdb's copy has only in-frame clones and leaves some out. The sample holds 150,000 to 200,000 clones, around nine tenths seen once. The source material was peripheral blood, sampled on day 0 of AZD1222 vaccination. The source is an adult in good health.

The sample holds a few counts of this clone. The chain uses TRBV5-5 and TRBJ1-4, with unresolved D. Trimming pared 5 bases from V and 0 bases from J, leaving 11 bases between. This CDR3 has 15 residues. Germline CDR1 reads SGHKS; CDR2 reads YYEKEE (reference sequence). CDR3 in amino acids: CASRRTSATNEKLFF. For the CDR3, the DNA is TGTGCCAGCAGACGAACGTCAGCAACTAATGAAAAACTGTTTTTT.

The genes are TRBV4-3 and TRBJ2-1; TRBD1 aligns across 7 bases. The CDR3 covers 18 residues. CDR1 and CDR2 from the germline V gene are LGHNA and YSLEER. Trimming took 1 base from V and 6 from J; bases not matched to a gene: 15. CDR3 nucleotide sequence: TGCGCCAGCAGCCAAGTTAACAGGGGACCCGCGTGGCCCAATGAGCAGTTCTTC. Amino acids: CASSQVNRGPAWPNEQFF.

The table lists this clone with a few counts. J is TRBJ1-6 and V is TRBV4-1; D gene uncertain. The CDR3 contains 13 residues. Germline lookup yields CDR1 MGHRA and CDR2 YSYEKL. The V end was cut by 1 base, the J end by 6 bases, with 4 bases between. The CDR3 DNA reads TGCGCCAGCAGCCAAGCCCTTAATTCACCCCTCCACTTT. Amino acids: CASSQALNSPLHF.

This clone has only a few counts. The gene calls are TRBV6-1 and TRBJ1-5; no reliable D call. The V and J ends lost 2 bases and 2 bases respectively, with 22 bases between them. The CDR3 is made up of 19 amino acids. Looked up from germline, CDR1 is MNHNS and CDR2 is SASEGT. The CDR3 DNA reads TGTGCCAGCAGTGAATTATTCGCGGGGATCGCGGTGGGCAATCAGCCCCAGCATTTT. This encodes CASSELFAGIAVGNQPQHF.

The chain links TRBV12-1 to TRBJ2-5. TRBV12-1 is assigned pseudogene status. CDR3 length equals 15 residues. The CDR3 bases are TGTGCCAGCAGCGTTCCTCTTGGGTACCAAGAGACCCAGTACTTC. Translation: CASSVPLGYQETQYF.

This sequence joins TRBV7-2 and TRBJ2-1; 8 nucleotides align to TRBD1. Trimming cost V 3 bases and J 5 bases; bases outside gene matches: 3. Germline CDR1 is SGHTA and CDR2 is FQGNSA. The CDR3 has 14 residues. This chain's CDR3 is CASSLDRADNEQFF. In DNA, the CDR3 is TGTGCCAGCAGCTTGGACAGGGCTGACAATGAGCAGTTCTTC.

The genes are TRBV7-2 and TRBJ1-2; tentatively, D is TRBD1 (6 bases). V lost 3 bases, J lost 8 bases, and 13 bases lay in between. This CDR3 contains 13 residues. From germline, CDR1 is SGHTA and CDR2 FQGNSA. This CDR3 reads CASSFRQVGGYTF. The DNA of the CDR3 is TGTGCCAGCAGCTTCCGACAGGTCGGAGGCTACACCTTC.

The V gene is TRBV9, the J gene TRBJ2-1; TRBD2 matches at 8 bases. J was trimmed by 4 bases and V by 4 bases; bases with no gene match: 10. The CDR3 is 16 amino acids. Germline V gives CDR1 SGDLS, CDR2 YYNGEE. In DNA, the CDR3 is TGTGCCAGCAGCCCCAGCGGGGGAGCGGGTTACAATGAGCAGTTCTTC. This encodes CASSPSGGAGYNEQFF.

The genes are TRBV6-2 or TRBV6-3 and TRBJ1-5, with D hard to call. The V end lost 5 bases, the J end lost 3 bases, and 17 bases lay between the germline ends. CDR1 and CDR2 from the germline V gene are MNHEY and SVGEGT. CDR3 length: 16 amino acids. CDR3 DNA: TGTGCCAGCAGTCCACGTCACTTTGGGGTCAATCAGCCCCAGCATTTT. It codes for CASSPRHFGVNQPQHF.

V usage is TRBV4-3 and J usage is TRBJ2-6; 8 bases agree with TRBD1. Germline CDR1 is LGHNA and CDR2 is YSLEER. V lost 1 base and J lost 1; bases outside the gene matches: 3. CDR3 length: 17 amino acids. CDR3 protein: CASSQAGGASGANVLTF. The CDR3 DNA reads TGCGCCAGCAGCCAAGCAGGGGGCGCTTCTGGGGCCAACGTCCTGACTTTC.

The chain employs TRBV6-2 or TRBV6-3 and TRBJ2-1; 8 nucleotides agree with TRBD1. Germline V gene lookup returns CDR1 MNHEY and CDR2 SVGEGT. CDR3 length: 15 amino acids. The J segment lost 12 bases and the V segment lost 6 bases, leaving 16 bases of the junction unmatched. CDR3 sequence reads: CASSTGTGGVIGQFF. Here the CDR3 DNA reads TGTGCCAGCAGCACCGGGACAGGAGGTGTAATAGGGCAGTTCTTC.